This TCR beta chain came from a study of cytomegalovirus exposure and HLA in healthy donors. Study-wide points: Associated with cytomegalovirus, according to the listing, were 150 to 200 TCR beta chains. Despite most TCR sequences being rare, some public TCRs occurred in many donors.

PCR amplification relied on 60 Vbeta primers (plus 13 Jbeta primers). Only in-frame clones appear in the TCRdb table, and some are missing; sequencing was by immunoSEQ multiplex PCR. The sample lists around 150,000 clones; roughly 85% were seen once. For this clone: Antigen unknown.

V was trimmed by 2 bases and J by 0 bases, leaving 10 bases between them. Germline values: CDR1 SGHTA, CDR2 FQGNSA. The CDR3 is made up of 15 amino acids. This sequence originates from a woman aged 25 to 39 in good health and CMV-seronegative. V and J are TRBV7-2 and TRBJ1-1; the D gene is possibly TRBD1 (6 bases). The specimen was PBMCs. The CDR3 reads CASSLPGQMNTEAFF. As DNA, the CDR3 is TGTGCCAGCAGCTTACCCGGACAGATGAACACTGAAGCTTTCTTT.